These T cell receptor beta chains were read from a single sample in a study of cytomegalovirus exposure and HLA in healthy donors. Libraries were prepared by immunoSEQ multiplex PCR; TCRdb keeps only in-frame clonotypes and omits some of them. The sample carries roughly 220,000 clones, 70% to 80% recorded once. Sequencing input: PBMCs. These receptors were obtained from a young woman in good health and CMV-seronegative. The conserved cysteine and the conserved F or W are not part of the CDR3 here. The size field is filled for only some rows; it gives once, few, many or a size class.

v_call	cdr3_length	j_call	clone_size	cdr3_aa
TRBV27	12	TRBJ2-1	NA	ASSSPGGLPPRF
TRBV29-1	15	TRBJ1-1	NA	SVEEGPLSTGNTEAF
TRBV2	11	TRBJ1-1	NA	ASTGQINTEAF
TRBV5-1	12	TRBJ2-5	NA	ASSQRLGQETQY
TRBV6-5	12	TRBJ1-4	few	ASNKGTTNEKLF
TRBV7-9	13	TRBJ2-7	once	SSSPSTGSSYEQY
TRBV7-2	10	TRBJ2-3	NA	ASSSLTDTQY
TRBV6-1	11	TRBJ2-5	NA	ASSYNRGETQY
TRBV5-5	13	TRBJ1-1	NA	ASSLGLRGRTEAF
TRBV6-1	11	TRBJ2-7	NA	ASSLSPSYEQY
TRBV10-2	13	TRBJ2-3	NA	ASSPGGVAKDTQY
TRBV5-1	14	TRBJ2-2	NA	ASSLATGTNTGELF
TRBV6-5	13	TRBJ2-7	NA	ASSYPSGGVREQY
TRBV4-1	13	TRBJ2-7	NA	ASSQNPRVNYEQY
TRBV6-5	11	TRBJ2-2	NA	ASSSGITGELF
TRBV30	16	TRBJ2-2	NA	AWSGVGWGGSLTGELF
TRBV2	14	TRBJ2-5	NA	ASSEAGGTPFETQY
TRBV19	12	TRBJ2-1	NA	ASSIQGPGNEQF
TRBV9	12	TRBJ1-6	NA	ASSTGTFNSPLH
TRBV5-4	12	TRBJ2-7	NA	ASSGQGGSYEQY
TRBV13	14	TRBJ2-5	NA	ASSFSTAGGKETQY
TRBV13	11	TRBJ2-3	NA	ASSLTGTDTQY
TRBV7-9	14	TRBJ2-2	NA	ASRVTGTSGSGELF
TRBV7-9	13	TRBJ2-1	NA	ASSLGLAGYNEQF
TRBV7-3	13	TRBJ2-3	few	ASSIGLTGTDTQY
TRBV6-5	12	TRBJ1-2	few	ASSIYQDRPDYT
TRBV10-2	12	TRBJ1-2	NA	ASSESRDKYGYT
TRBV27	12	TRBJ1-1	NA	ASSLDSMNTEAF
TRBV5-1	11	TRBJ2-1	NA	ASSSGLVGEQF
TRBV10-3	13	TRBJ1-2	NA	AISETAGANYGYT
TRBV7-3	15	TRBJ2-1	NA	ASSSAPGTGFEDEQF
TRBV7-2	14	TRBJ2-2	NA	ASSSGQGAYTGELF
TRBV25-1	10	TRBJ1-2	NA	ASRQGFYGYT
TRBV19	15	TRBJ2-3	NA	ASSMGSSGADTDTQY
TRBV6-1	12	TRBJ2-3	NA	ASTGWELFDTQY